This T cell receptor (beta chain) was recovered during a study of blood T cell repertoires in COVID-19. Study information: Samples came from the United States, Italy and Spain, spanning acute and convalescent COVID-19.

TCRdb's table, derived via immunoSEQ multiplex PCR, lists solely in-frame clones and lacks some. Of over 250,000 clones listed, 90% are singletons. The sequence came from a man aged 55 to 70 who had recovered from COVID-19. Sequencing input: PBMCs or T cells enriched from blood (not recorded which).

CDR3 coding DNA: TGTGCCAGTGGACTAACCGGGACAGCCAAAGAGACCCAGTACTTC. Amino acid sequence: CASGLTGTAKETQYF. The gene calls are TRBV19 and TRBJ2-5; TRBD1 is a possible D gene (7 bases). The V end lost 8 bases, the J end lost 3 bases, and 19 bases lay between the germline ends. The CDR3 loop spans 15 amino acids. The germline CDR1 and CDR2 sequences are LNHDA and SQIVND (reference sequence).